These 18 T cell receptor beta chains share one sample of origin, sequenced in a study of T cell repertoires in cytomegalovirus infection. From the reads, TCRdb called clonotypes with MiXCR, one entry per CDR3 protein. The repertoire holds approximately 500,000 distinct CDR3 sequences, approximately 17% seen once, with around 25% in the top ten. Sequencing was performed on CD8+ T cells from PBMCs. These receptors originate from a human donor in good health (CMV status not recorded). Some clones in this sample may be carry-over from other donors' samples.

This chain connects TRBV27 to TRBJ1-2, with 7 bases matching TRBD1. The CDR3 sequence is 14 residues long. V lost 5 bases, J lost 5 bases, and 8 bases stayed unmatched. Germline values: CDR1 MNHEY, CDR2 SMNVEV (reference sequence). The CDR3: CASSAGGLEYGYTF. For the CDR3, the DNA is TGTGCCAGCAGTGCAGGGGGGTTGGAGTATGGCTACACCTTC.

This chain joins TRBV29-1 and TRBJ2-2, with TRBD2 as a possible D gene (6 bases). The CDR3 runs to 15 residues. Per the germline V gene, CDR1 is SQVTM and CDR2 is ANQGSEA. The germline V and J ends were trimmed by 1 base and 5 bases, with 14 bases remaining between them. The CDR3 region has the DNA TGCAGCGTTGAAGGTGTGGCGGGATGGACCGGGGAGCTGTTTTTT. Its protein product is CSVEGVAGWTGELFF.

The V call is TRBV2, the J call TRBJ2-7; 7 bases match TRBD2. The V gene end was trimmed by 1 base and the J gene end by 1 base; junction bases not matched to a gene: 4. CDR3 length: 15 residues. CDR1 and CDR2 from the germline V gene are SNHLY and FYNNEI. The CDR3 coding sequence is TGTGCCAGCAGTGAAGGTGCGGGGGATTCCTACGAGCAGTACTTC. It yields the protein CASSEGAGDSYEQYF.

The table lists this clonotype with many counts. DNA of the CDR3: TGTGCCAGCAGTTACGGGACAGGTGACACTGAAGCTTTCTTT. It yields the protein CASSYGTGDTEAFF. The chain links TRBV12-3 or TRBV12-4 to TRBJ1-1; 8 bases are a match to TRBD1. The CDR3 consists of 14 residues. V was clipped by 4 bases and J by 3 bases; unmatched bases: 4.

This clonotype has ten or more counts. The chain couples TRBV7-9 to TRBJ2-1, with 8 bases aligning to TRBD1. CDR1 is SEHNR, CDR2 FQNEAQ, per germline (reference sequence). This CDR3 has 15 amino acids. Trimming took 0 bases from V and 8 from J; bases not matched to a gene: 6. In DNA, the CDR3 is TGTGCCAGCAGCTTAGCACAGGGGGTTCGGGATGAGCAGTTCTTC. This encodes CASSLAQGVRDEQFF. Full variable domain (rest looked up from reference TRBV7-9 and TRBJ2-1): DTGVSQNPRHKITKRGQNVTFRCDPISEHNRLYWYRQTLGQGPEFLTYFQNEAQLEKSRLLSDRFSAERPKGSFSTLEIQRTEQGDSAMYLCASSLAQGVRDEQFFGPGTRLTVL.

Ten or more counts support this clonotype. The rearrangement joins TRBV7-6 to TRBJ1-4; D is ambiguous. Trimming stripped 6 bases from V and 0 bases from J, with 20 bases between. From germline, CDR1 is SGHVS and CDR2 FNYEAQ. The CDR3 totals 18 residues. In DNA form, the CDR3 reads TGTGCCAGCAGTTTTTACAGCTCTACCATCTCAACTAATGAAAAACTGTTTTTT. Protein product: CASSFYSSTISTNEKLFF.

This clonotype occurred many times. CDR3 amino acids: CASSLSGSPAGSEQFF. The CDR3 DNA reads TGTGCCAGCAGCCTATCCGGGTCCCCGGCCGGGAGTGAGCAGTTCTTC. V and J are TRBV7-6 and TRBJ2-1, with D perhaps matching TRBD2 (6 bases). Germline V CDR1 and CDR2: SGHVS, FNYEAQ. Trimming took 5 bases from V and 9 from J, leaving 23 bases between them. The CDR3 consists of 16 residues. The entire variable domain, with the rest obtained from reference TRBV7-6 and TRBJ2-1, is as follows: GAGVSQSPRYKVTKRGQDVALRCDPISGHVSLYWYRQALGQGPEFLTYFNYEAQQDKSGLPNDRFSAERPEGSISTLTIQRTEQRDSAMYRCASSLSGSPAGSEQFFGPGTRLTVL.

Only a few counts were recorded for this clonotype. The rearrangement uses TRBV10-2 and TRBJ2-3, with 8 positions matching TRBD2. The CDR3 loop spans 16 amino acids. V lost 0 bases to trimming and J lost 5 bases; unmatched junction nucleotides: 7. Germline values: CDR1 WSHSY, CDR2 SAAADI. This CDR3 is CASSESLREVLDTQYF. Written as DNA, the CDR3 is TGCGCCAGCAGTGAGTCGTTGCGGGAGGTTCTAGATACGCAGTATTTT.

This clonotype was found once. V and J are TRBV28 and TRBJ2-5; the match to TRBD1 covers 11 bases. J gave up 3 bases and V 2 bases, and 8 bases lay outside the gene matches. Germline V CDR1 and CDR2: MDHEN, SYDVKM. The length of the CDR3 is 17 residues. The DNA for the CDR3 is TGTGCCAGCAGTTTAAGGACAGGGGGCGGGGAGGAAGAGACCCAGTACTTC. Amino acid sequence: CASSLRTGGGEEETQYF.

This clonotype was recorded at least ten times. The chain is built from TRBV7-9 and TRBJ1-1; D remains ambiguous. The CDR3 runs 14 residues. V dropped 1 base and J dropped 5 bases, with 11 bases sitting between them. Germline CDR1 is SEHNR and CDR2 is FQNEAQ (reference sequence). The CDR3 nucleotides read TGTGCCAGCAGCTTAGGGGGTCGAAGAACTGAAGCTTTCTTT. Translating gives CASSLGGRRTEAFF.

This clonotype was seen repeatedly, ten times or more. The rearrangement joins TRBV7-6 to TRBJ2-1, with D unclear. Germline CDR1 is SGHVS and CDR2 is FNYEAQ. V was clipped by 7 bases and J by 8 bases, with 21 bases between them. This CDR3 is built from 15 residues. The CDR3 reads CASTFLGQSGDEQFF. In DNA, the CDR3 is TGTGCCAGCACCTTCTTAGGGCAAAGTGGAGATGAGCAGTTCTTC.

This chain uses TRBV6-6 with TRBJ2-3; weak D call: TRBD2 (5 bases). This CDR3 contains 15 residues. The V end lost 0 bases, the J end lost 0 bases, and 7 bases lay between the germline ends. Germline V lookup: CDR1 MNHNY, CDR2 SVGAGI (reference sequence). CDR3 sequence: CASSYSSGSTDTQYF. DNA of the CDR3: TGTGCCAGCAGTTACTCGAGCGGAAGCACAGATACGCAGTATTTT.

In this sample, this clonotype turned up many times. The rearrangement links TRBV24-1 to TRBJ2-5; D gene uncertain. CDR1 KGHDR and CDR2 SFDVKD come from the germline V gene. Trimming removed 1 base from V and 4 bases from J, with 9 bases in between. The CDR3 consists of 14 residues. The CDR3 coding sequence is TGTGCCACCAGTGATTTCAGTTCCCCAGAGACCCAGTACTTC. It specifies CATSDFSSPETQYF.

Note on this clonotype: A read error is possible here, since a much larger clone lies one base away. No conserved phenylalanine or tryptophan is present at the end of the CDR3, so a read error is the likely explanation. CDR3 protein: CASSPGGNSYEQYL. The CDR3 bases are TGCGCCAGCAGCCCCGGCGGGAACTCCTACGAGCAGTACTTA. The V gene is TRBV4-1, the J gene TRBJ2-7, with D perhaps matching TRBD2 (6 bases). CDR3 length equals 14 residues. Between the trimmed V and J ends, which lost 4 bases and 0 bases, there was a span of 10 bases. Germline CDR1 and CDR2: MGHRA and YSYEKL.

This clonotype was observed many times. V and J are TRBV27 and TRBJ2-2; 9 bases line up with TRBD1. The J segment lost 5 bases and the V segment lost 5 bases, leaving 6 bases of the junction unmatched. Germline lookup yields CDR1 MNHEY and CDR2 SMNVEV (reference sequence). CDR3 length equals 15 residues. The chain's CDR3 is CASSEQGARTGELFF. The CDR3 DNA is TGTGCCAGCAGTGAACAGGGGGCGCGGACCGGGGAGCTGTTTTTT.

This clonotype was seen once. J is TRBJ2-1 and V is TRBV10-3, with D perhaps TRBD1 or TRBD2 (5 bases each). Per germline, CDR1 ENHRY and CDR2 SYGVKD. Trimming left V 2 bases short and J 15 bases short, with 17 bases between. The CDR3 has 13 amino acids. The CDR3 is CAISEERDGERFF. The CDR3 region has the DNA TGTGCCATCAGTGAGGAACGGGACGGGGAACGGTTCTTC.

This clonotype was detected ten times or more. The V gene is TRBV7-8, the J gene TRBJ2-3; 7 nucleotides line up with TRBD2. J lost 1 base, V lost 1 base, and 5 bases had no gene match. From germline, CDR1 is SGHVS and CDR2 FQNEAQ. This CDR3 region has 16 residues. The CDR3 loop is CASSLGSGARTDTQYF. The CDR3 DNA is TGTGCCAGCAGCTTAGGGAGCGGGGCACGCACAGATACGCAGTATTTT.

The chain uses TRBV5-6 and TRBJ2-7; 7 nucleotides match TRBD2. Germline V gives CDR1 SGHDT, CDR2 YYEEEE. J gave up 0 bases and V 2 bases, and 5 bases lay outside the gene matches. The CDR3 spans 15 residues. The CDR3, as DNA: TGTGCCAGCAGCTTAGTGCGGGAGAGCTCCTACGAGCAGTACTTC. It codes for CASSLVRESSYEQYF.